This T cell receptor (beta chain) was sequenced for a study of CD8 T cells in Susac syndrome. From blood CD8+ and CD4+ T cells, TCR beta sequences were generated. Negative isolation yielded the CD8+ and CD4+ T cells, while FACS enriched the TEMRA cells. RNA in amounts of about 0.45 to 1 ug was reverse transcribed with random hexamers. TCRdb independently ran MiXCR on the immunoSEQ multiplex PCR reads; one entry per CDR3 protein. The data show about 120,000 distinct CDR3 sequences, about 90% seen once. The CDR3 totals 16 residues. The receptor's source is a human donor in good health. The chain employs TRBV21-1 and TRBJ2-1; whether TRBD2, the table's D call, matches the DNA was not checked. TRBV21-1 is reported as a pseudogene. What was sequenced was CD8+ T cells from PBMCs. The CDR3 DNA follows: TGTGCCAGCAGCAAGAGGCTGGGACTAGCGGAAAATGAGCAGTTCTTC. This translates into CASSKRLGLAENEQFF.